Presented here are 5 T cell receptor beta chains from one specimen sequenced in a study of T cells after yellow fever vaccination. In TCRdb, the 5' RACE reads were re-called with MiXCR into one record per CDR3 protein. This sample has hundreds of thousands of distinct CDR3 sequences; about 13% occur once, and the top ten carry around an eighth. The sample in question was PBMCs, obtained on the day of the yellow fever booster vaccination. These receptors all stem from a man in his thirties or forties who received the YFV17D yellow fever vaccine.

This clonotype has just a few counts. The chain is built from TRBV6-1 and TRBJ2-7, with 7 positions matching TRBD1. V gave up 6 bases and J gave up 6 bases; unmatched junction bases: 8. Germline loops: CDR1 MNHNS, CDR2 SASEGT. The CDR3 length is 13 residues. The CDR3 nucleotides are TGTGCCAGCAGCGCTCGACAGGGCTCCGAGCAGTACTTC. Protein: CASSARQGSEQYF.

This clonotype was picked up many times. This chain connects TRBV7-2 to TRBJ2-2; D remains unclear. The CDR3 extends over 12 amino acids. Germline V gene data show CDR1 as SGHTA and CDR2 as FQGNSA. Trimming took 5 bases from V and 7 from J, leaving 8 bases between them. CDR3 residues: CASSATYGELFF. The CDR3 region has the DNA TGTGCCAGCAGCGCGACATACGGGGAGCTGTTTTTT.

This clonotype has ten or more counts. The chain employs TRBV7-3 and TRBJ2-3; 7 positions match TRBD2. CDR1 and CDR2 (germline): SGHTA, FQGTGA. The CDR3 spans 13 residues. Unmatched junction bases numbered 10, after V lost 2 bases and J lost 14 bases. The CDR3 nucleotides read TGTGCCAGCAGCTTACTTGGGAGGGATCTTCCGTATTTT. It yields the protein CASSLLGRDLPYF.

This sequence joins TRBV3-1 and TRBJ2-1; D may correspond to TRBD1 or TRBD2 (5 bases each). Trimming cost V 1 base and J 0 bases, with 10 bases left between them. This CDR3 is 16 amino acids long. Germline V gives CDR1 LGHDT, CDR2 YNNKEL (reference sequence). This CDR3 reads CASSQVWGSSYNEQFF. DNA for the CDR3: TGTGCCAGCAGCCAAGTTTGGGGGAGCTCCTACAATGAGCAGTTCTTC.

This rearrangement joins TRBV5-1 to TRBJ2-7, with 7 positions matching TRBD1. Germline values: CDR1 SGHRS, CDR2 YFSETQ. The trim removed 4 bases at V and 5 bases at J, leaving 12 bases unmatched. The CDR3 is made up of 15 amino acids. CDR3 coding DNA: TGCGCCAGCAGCCCCTTTCCAGGGGGTTTCGACGAGCAGTACTTC. It codes for CASSPFPGGFDEQYF.